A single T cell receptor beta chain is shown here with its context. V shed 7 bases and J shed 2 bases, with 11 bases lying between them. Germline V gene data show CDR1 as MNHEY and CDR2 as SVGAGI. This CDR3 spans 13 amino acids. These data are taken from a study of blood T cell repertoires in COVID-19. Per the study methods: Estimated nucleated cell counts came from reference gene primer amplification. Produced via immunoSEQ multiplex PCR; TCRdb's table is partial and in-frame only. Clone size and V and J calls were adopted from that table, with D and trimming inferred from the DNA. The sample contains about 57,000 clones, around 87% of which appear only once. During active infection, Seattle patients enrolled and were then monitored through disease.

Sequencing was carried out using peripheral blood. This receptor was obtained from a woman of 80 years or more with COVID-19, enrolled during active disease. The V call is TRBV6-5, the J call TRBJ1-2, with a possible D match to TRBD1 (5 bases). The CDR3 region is CASTQGGNYGYTF. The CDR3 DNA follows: TGTGCCAGCACCCAGGGAGGGAACTATGGCTACACCTTC.